Reported below is one T cell receptor beta chain. This sample is part of a study of blood T cell repertoires in COVID-19. Study in general: PBMCs, B-cell-depleted T cells, or T cells were the source of the cDNA or gDNA that made up the material.

Sequencing was performed with immunoSEQ multiplex PCR; in TCRdb, only in-frame clones are kept and a portion is missing. The sample records approximately 300,000 clones, roughly 86% being singletons. Trimming stripped 0 bases from V and 2 bases from J, with 8 bases between. From germline, CDR1 is MNHNY and CDR2 SVGAGI (reference sequence). The CDR3 runs 14 residues. V is TRBV6-6 and J is TRBJ2-7; no firm D call. This clonotype was obtained from a woman aged 25-40 years with COVID-19, enrolled during active disease. The sequenced sample consisted of peripheral blood. The CDR3 DNA follows: TGTGCCAGCAGTTACTCACCCAGCGCCTACGAGCAGTACTTC. This codes for CASSYSPSAYEQYF.